This T cell receptor beta chain was obtained from a study of Graves' ophthalmopathy and Graves' hyperthyroidism. The wider study: Before any treatment was given, at initial diagnosis, peripheral blood was collected. Study findings and constraints: The model flagged ophthalmopathy progression at roughly 70% sensitivity and around 72% specificity. Most clonotypes expanded in thyroid above 0.001 frequency were present in blood too.

This CDR3 contains 14 residues. V was clipped by 7 bases and J by 0 bases, with 9 bases between them. Germline V gene sequence: CDR1 SNHLY, CDR2 FYNNEI. Sampling over 8 ml of fresh peripheral blood provided the PBMCs. As the template, RNA transcripts were used to amplify TCR beta CDR3 regions. An initial RT-PCR round employing HTBI primers preceded a second-round multiplex PCR. TCRdb independently ran MiXCR on the multiplex PCR reads; one entry per CDR3 protein. The profile shows a few hundred thousand distinct CDR3 sequences, about 15% of them singletons. This clonotype was recorded at least ten times. What it recognizes is unknown.

The clonotype was recovered from an adult woman with stable Graves' hyperthyroidism. This rearrangement joins TRBV2 to TRBJ2-2, with a weak D call TRBD1 (6 bases). The sequenced material came from peripheral blood. DNA of the CDR3: TGTGCCAGCATCCGACAGGCGAACACCGGGGAGCTGTTTTTT. Residues: CASIRQANTGELFF.